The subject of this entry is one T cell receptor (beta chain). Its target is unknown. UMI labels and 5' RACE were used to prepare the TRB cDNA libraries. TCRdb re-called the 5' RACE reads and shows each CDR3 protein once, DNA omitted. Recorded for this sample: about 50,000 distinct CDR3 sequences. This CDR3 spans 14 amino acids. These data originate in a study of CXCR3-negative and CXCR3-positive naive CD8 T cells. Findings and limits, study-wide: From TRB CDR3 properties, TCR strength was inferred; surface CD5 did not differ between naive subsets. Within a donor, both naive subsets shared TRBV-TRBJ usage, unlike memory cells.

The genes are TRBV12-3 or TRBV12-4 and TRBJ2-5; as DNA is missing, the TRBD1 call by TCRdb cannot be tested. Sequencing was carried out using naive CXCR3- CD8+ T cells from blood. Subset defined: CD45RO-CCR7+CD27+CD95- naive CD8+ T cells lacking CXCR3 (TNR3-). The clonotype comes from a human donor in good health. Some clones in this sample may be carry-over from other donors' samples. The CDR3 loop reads CASSLGRGKETQYF.